The clone carrying this TCR beta chain was counted a few times. The antigen is not known. J lost 8 bases, V lost 0 bases, and 11 bases had no gene match. Germline CDR1 is SGHDT and CDR2 is YYEEEE. The length of the CDR3 is 17 residues. These data originate in a study of breast tumors, draining lymph nodes, adjacent tissues. TCRdb re-called the multiplex PCR reads with MiXCR, one entry per CDR3 protein. The table lists approximately 180,000 distinct CDR3 sequences, 30% to 35% of them singletons. Axillary draining lymph nodes of breast cancer patients supplied the node samples. Points from the study as a whole: Luminal-like breast cancer showed significantly greater tumor-nontumor repertoire similarity than basal-like breast cancer did. Tumors had less TCR diversity than lymph nodes, more than nontumor tissue.

The clonotype comes from a female donor with breast cancer. Some clones in this sample may be carry-over from other donors' samples. V is TRBV5-6 and J is TRBJ2-1; 10 positions agree with TRBD2. Sequenced sample: axillary lymph node tissue. Here the CDR3 reads CASSLGGIAGGLYEQFF. The CDR3 DNA reads as TGTGCCAGCAGCTTGGGGGGGATAGCGGGAGGTCTTTATGAGCAGTTCTTC.